This T cell receptor beta chain originates from a study of graft-versus-host responses after intestinal transplantation. Study summary: Recipients across the board were started on anti-thymocyte globulin induction, then kept on tacrolimus and steroids for two to four years.

Germline V lookup: CDR1 MDHEN, CDR2 SYDVKM. The CDR3 is 15 amino acids. Trimming cost V 5 bases and J 2 bases; bases outside gene matches: 4. Some clones are missing from TCRdb's copy, which holds only in-frame ones; the method was immunoSEQ multiplex PCR. The table records about 38,000 clones, roughly four fifths of them present only once. The J gene is TRBJ2-5, the V gene TRBV28; TRBD2 matches 11 bases. The sequences come from PBMCs, collected 1,000 to 1,300 days after transplant. This clonotype originated in a human patient who received an intestinal transplant, so some T cells may come from the graft donor. The DNA of the CDR3 is TGTGCCAGCAGTCCCTCTAGCGGGAGGCAAGAGACCCAGTACTTC. Its translation is CASSPSSGRQETQYF.